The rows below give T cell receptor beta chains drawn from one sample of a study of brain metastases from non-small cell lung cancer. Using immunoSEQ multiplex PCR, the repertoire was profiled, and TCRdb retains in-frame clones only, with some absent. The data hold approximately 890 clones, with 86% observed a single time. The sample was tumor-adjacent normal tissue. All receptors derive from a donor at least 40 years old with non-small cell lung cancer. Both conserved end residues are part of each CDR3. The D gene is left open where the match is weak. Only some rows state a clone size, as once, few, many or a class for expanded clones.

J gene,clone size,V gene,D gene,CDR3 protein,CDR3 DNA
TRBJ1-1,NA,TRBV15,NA,CATSRDHAFF,TGTGCCACCAGCAGAGATCACGCTTTCTTT
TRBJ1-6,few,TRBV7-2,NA,CASSLGGSRDSPLHF,TGTGCCAGCAGCTTAGGGGGTTCCCGTGATTCACCCCTCCACTTT
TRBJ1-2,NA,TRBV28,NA,CASIGDNLRVGYTF,TGTGCCAGCATTGGGGATAACCTCCGGGTAGGCTACACCTTC
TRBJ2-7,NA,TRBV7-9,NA,CASSLVTGKAYEQYF,TGTGCCAGCAGCTTAGTTACAGGGAAAGCCTACGAGCAGTACTTC
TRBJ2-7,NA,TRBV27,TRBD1,CASSLWTGSEQYF,TGTGCCAGCAGTTTATGGACAGGGAGCGAGCAGTACTTC
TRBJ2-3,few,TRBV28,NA,CASSFLSGTDTQYF,TGTGCCAGCAGTTTTCTGTCCGGCACAGATACGCAGTATTTT
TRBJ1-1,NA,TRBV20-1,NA,CSVGTEAFF,TGCAGTGTGGGCACTGAAGCTTTCTTT
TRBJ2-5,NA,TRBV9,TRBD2,CASSLTSGTQETQYF,TGTGCCAGCAGCCTGACTAGCGGGACACAAGAGACCCAGTACTTC
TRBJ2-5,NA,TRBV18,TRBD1,CASSPVTGEETQYF,TGTGCCAGCTCACCCGTGACAGGGGAAGAGACCCAGTACTTC
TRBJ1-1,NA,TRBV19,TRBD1,CASSPGTGSTEAFF,TGTGCCAGTAGCCCAGGGACAGGGAGCACTGAAGCTTTCTTT
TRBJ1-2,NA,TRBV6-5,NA,CASIRGANYGYTF,TGTGCCAGCATTAGAGGGGCAAACTATGGCTACACCTTC
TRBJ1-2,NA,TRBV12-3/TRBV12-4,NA,CASSLSGNYGYTF,TGTGCCAGCAGTTTGTCGGGGAACTATGGCTACACCTTC
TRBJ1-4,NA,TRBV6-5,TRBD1,CASRTTGRNEKLFF,TGTGCCAGCAGAACGACAGGGAGGAATGAAAAACTGTTTTTT
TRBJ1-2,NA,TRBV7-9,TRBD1,CASSPGTGAYGYTF,TGTGCCAGCAGCCCCGGGACAGGGGCCTATGGCTACACCTTC